The clone carrying this T cell receptor (beta chain) was recorded a few times. What it recognizes is unknown. This record belongs to a study of T cell repertoires in cytomegalovirus infection. Each CDR3 protein gets one entry after TCRdb re-called the reads with MiXCR. The sample consists of around 900,000 distinct CDR3 sequences, around 29% of them appearing once. Germline V gives CDR1 SEHNR, CDR2 FQNEAQ (reference sequence). V dropped 0 bases and J dropped 6 bases, with 6 bases sitting between them. The CDR3 is 12 residues long. The sequences come from cultured CD8+ T cells from PBMCs, collected from culture after CMV antigen stimulation. This chain uses TRBV7-9 with TRBJ2-7; D is uncertain. The receptor was isolated from a human donor in good health (CMV status not recorded). Some clones in this sample may be carry-over from other donors' samples. CDR3 residues: CASSLAWSEQYF. The CDR3 bases are TGTGCCAGCAGCTTAGCTTGGAGCGAGCAGTACTTC.